Presented here are 2 T cell receptor beta chains from one specimen sequenced in a study of CD8 T cells in Susac syndrome. A quantity of about 0.5 to 1 ug RNA underwent reverse transcription using random hexamers. MiXCR, run by TCRdb on the immunoSEQ multiplex PCR reads, gives a single entry per CDR3 protein. Seen here are 130,000 to 150,000 distinct CDR3 sequences, roughly 95% observed once, and the top ten hold more than 0.075%. Sequencing input: CD4+ T cells from PBMCs. Receptors were obtained from a human donor with Susac syndrome.

The chain links TRBV28 to TRBJ1-5; D may be TRBD1 (6 bases). Trimming took 6 bases from V and 9 from J, leaving 9 bases between them. CDR1 is MDHEN and CDR2 is SYDVKM in the germline V gene. This CDR3 region has 11 residues. This chain's CDR3 is CASRTGRPQHF. In DNA form, the CDR3 reads TGTGCCAGCAGAACAGGGAGGCCCCAGCATTTT.

This rearrangement joins TRBV25-1 to TRBJ1-2; 10 positions agree with TRBD1. CDR1 MGHDK and CDR2 SYGVNS come from the germline V gene. The V gene end was trimmed by 3 bases and the J gene end by 9 bases; junction bases not matched to a gene: 10. CDR3 length: 15 residues. CDR3 sequence (DNA): TGTGCCAGCAGTGACTCCCTGACAGGGGGCACCAGCTACACCTTC. Translated, it gives CASSDSLTGGTSYTF.